These 31 T cell receptor beta chains came from one sample sequenced in a study of cytomegalovirus exposure and HLA in healthy donors. The primer mix had 60 Vbeta and 13 Jbeta primers. Libraries were prepared by immunoSEQ multiplex PCR; TCRdb keeps only in-frame clonotypes and omits some of them. The sample holds some 150,000 clones, about 80% seen once. Sequenced material: PBMCs. The receptor set was obtained from a man aged 25-40 years in good health and CMV-seronegative.

The CDR3 DNA sequence: TGTGCCAGCAGTTTATCCGGCGGAAAACTGTTTTTT. This translates into CASSLSGGKLFF. The chain employs TRBV27 and TRBJ1-4; D not certain. Trimming took off 0 bases at V and 10 bases at J, with 6 bases between the two ends. This CDR3 has 12 residues. From germline, CDR1 is MNHEY and CDR2 SMNVEV (reference sequence).

The chain has TRBV27 and TRBJ2-5, with a tentative D call TRBD1 (6 bases). CDR3 length: 13 amino acids. Germline loops: CDR1 MNHEY, CDR2 SMNVEV (reference sequence). V shed 2 bases and J shed 3 bases, with 7 bases lying between them. The chain's CDR3 is CASSLRQEETQYF. The CDR3, as DNA: TGTGCCAGCAGTTTAAGACAGGAAGAGACCCAGTACTTC.

In its sample, this clone was seen a few times. V and J are TRBV19 and TRBJ1-2; D gene uncertain. CDR3 length: 14 amino acids. Looked up from germline, CDR1 is LNHDA and CDR2 is SQIVND (reference sequence). Trimming removed 3 bases at V and 4 bases at J, with 12 bases between. The CDR3 loop reads CASSIPGFRYGYTF. The CDR3 bases are TGTGCCAGTAGTATTCCAGGATTTCGCTATGGCTACACCTTC. Filled out from reference TRBV19 and TRBJ1-2, the complete variable domain reads DGGITQSPKYLFRKEGQNVTLSCEQNLNHDAMYWYRQDPGQGLRLIYYSQIVNDFQKGDIAEGYSVSREKKESFPLTVTSAQKNPTAFYLCASSIPGFRYGYTFGSGTRLTVV.

The V gene is TRBV28, the J gene TRBJ1-1, with 12 bases that match TRBD1. Germline loops: CDR1 MDHEN, CDR2 SYDVKM. This CDR3 contains 21 residues. CDR3 residues: CGCLGRGGQGARGPMNTEAFF. CDR3 nucleotides: TGTGGGTGCCTCGGCCGGGGGGGACAGGGGGCGCGGGGCCCCATGAACACTGAAGCTTTCTTT.

This clone turned up a few times. CDR3 protein: CASRYPRDRDEQYF. The CDR3 DNA reads TGTGCCAGCAGGTACCCCCGGGACAGGGACGAGCAGTACTTC. The chain links TRBV28 to TRBJ2-7; 9 nucleotides match TRBD1. The ends lost 6 bases at V and 5 bases at J; junction bases unmatched: 8. Germline V CDR1 and CDR2: MDHEN, SYDVKM. The CDR3 runs 14 residues.

The rearrangement joins TRBV19 to TRBJ2-7; 11 bases agree with TRBD1. V shed 7 bases and J 5 bases; nucleotides not matched to a gene: 7. In germline, CDR1 is LNHDA, CDR2 SQIVND (reference sequence). The CDR3 extends over 14 amino acids. The CDR3 DNA reads TGTGCCAGTACCACAGGACAGGGGGCCGACGAGCAGTACTTC. Its protein product is CASTTGQGADEQYF.

The chain is built from TRBV5-8 and TRBJ2-7; D possibly corresponds to TRBD1 (6 bases). The CDR3 contains 13 residues. Deletions cut 4 bases from V and 5 bases from J, with 13 bases between. The germline V gene has CDR1 SGHTS and CDR2 YDEGEE. The CDR3 DNA reads as TGTGCCAGCAGCCACCGTAACAGGGACGAGCAGTACTTC. This translates into CASSHRNRDEQYF. Variable domain in full (rest from reference TRBV5-8 and TRBJ2-7): EAGVTQSPTHLIKTRGQQATLRCSPISGHTSVYWYQQALGLGLQFLLWYDEGEERNRGNFPPRFSGRQFPNYSSELNVNALELEDSALYLCASSHRNRDEQYFGPGTRLTVT.

The rearrangement joins TRBV18 to TRBJ2-7; D possibly corresponds to TRBD2 (6 bases). In germline, CDR1 is KGHSH, CDR2 LQKENI. The CDR3 length is 16 residues. With 8 bases removed from V and 6 bases from J, the gap between germline ends came to 26 bases. The CDR3 is CASEKLGRQGTAEQYF. DNA of the CDR3: TGTGCCAGCGAAAAATTGGGGAGGCAGGGAACCGCCGAGCAGTACTTC.

This clone was found once. The chain employs TRBV7-6 and TRBJ2-1, with D maybe TRBD1 (5 bases). The V end lost 5 bases, the J end lost 0 bases, and 14 bases lay between the germline ends. The germline gives CDR1 SGHVS, CDR2 FNYEAQ. This CDR3 spans 16 amino acids. The CDR3 sequence: CASSTRRGNSYNEQFF. DNA for the CDR3: TGTGCCAGCAGCACGCGAAGGGGAAACTCCTACAATGAGCAGTTCTTC.

CDR3 sequence (DNA): TGTGCCATCGAGGGAAGGGACACCGGGGAGCTGTTTTTT. Translating it yields CAIEGRDTGELFF. The chain is built from TRBV6-6 and TRBJ2-2; TRBD2 might be the D (5 bases). The CDR3 sequence is 13 residues long. In germline, CDR1 is MNHNY, CDR2 SVGAGI (reference sequence). V shed 10 bases and J shed 3 bases, with 12 bases lying between them.

The chain uses TRBV30 and TRBJ1-5; a weak D match, TRBD1 (5 bases). The V gene's germline CDR1 is GTSNPN and CDR2 SVGIG (reference sequence). The V and J ends lost 1 base and 3 bases respectively, with 10 bases between them. The CDR3 contains 14 residues. CDR3 in DNA: TGTGCCTGGAGTGGGGGGGGGAACAATCAGCCCCAGCATTTT. Translated: CAWSGGGNNQPQHF.

This clone has only one observation. The gene calls are TRBV9 and TRBJ1-1, with a tentative D call TRBD1 (5 bases). Germline CDR1 SGDLS, CDR2 YYNGEE. V lost 0 bases, J lost 5 bases, and 17 bases lay in between. The CDR3 runs 16 residues. The CDR3 DNA reads as TGTGCCAGCAGCGTAGTTCAGGGCGGGGGGGGGACTGAAGCTTTCTTT. It translates to CASSVVQGGGGTEAFF. The whole variable domain, filled in from reference TRBV9 and TRBJ1-1, reads DSGVTQTPKHLITATGQRVTLRCSPRSGDLSVYWYQQSLDQGLQFLIQYYNGEERAKGNILERFSAQQFPDLHSELNLSSLELGDSALYFCASSVVQGGGGTEAFFGQGTRLTVV.

This chain connects TRBV30 to TRBJ1-5; TRBD1 is a possible D gene (5 bases). CDR1 is GTSNPN and CDR2 is SVGIG in the germline V gene (reference sequence). V was shortened by 2 bases and J by 5 bases, with 10 bases between the two germline ends. The length of the CDR3 is 13 residues. The CDR3 region is CAWSPTGDQPQHF. The CDR3 DNA reads as TGTGCCTGGAGTCCCACAGGTGATCAGCCCCAGCATTTT.

The gene calls are TRBV7-3 and TRBJ2-2; D gene ambiguous. The CDR3 totals 13 residues. V was clipped by 0 bases and J by 4 bases, with 3 bases between them. The V gene's germline CDR1 is SGHTA and CDR2 FQGTGA. The CDR3 protein is CASSLTSTGELFF. CDR3 in DNA: TGTGCCAGCAGCTTAACTAGCACCGGGGAGCTGTTTTTT.

This clone was seen only a few times. V and J are TRBV7-6 and TRBJ1-2; unclear D gene. Trimming stripped 0 bases from V and 7 bases from J, with 9 bases between. From germline, CDR1 is SGHVS and CDR2 FNYEAQ. The CDR3 is 13 amino acids. The chain's CDR3 is CASSLASGAGYTF. The CDR3 nucleotides read TGTGCCAGCAGCTTAGCTTCGGGTGCTGGCTACACCTTC.

V is TRBV7-9 and J is TRBJ2-2; no clear D gene. The CDR3 extends over 15 amino acids. The germline gives CDR1 SEHNR, CDR2 FQNEAQ (reference sequence). Trimming took 1 base from V and 7 from J, leaving 13 bases between them. DNA for the CDR3: TGTGCCAGCAGCTTAGTCGGTTTGCGACACGGGGAGCTGTTTTTT. This sequence encodes CASSLVGLRHGELFF.

The gene calls are TRBV13 and TRBJ1-2, with D hard to call. Trimming stripped 3 bases from V and 2 bases from J, with 7 bases between. The CDR3 is 13 residues long. Germline V gene sequence: CDR1 PRHDT, CDR2 FYEKMQ (reference sequence). The CDR3 bases are TGTGCCAGCAGCTTTGAGGGAAACTATGGCTACACCTTC. Amino acid sequence: CASSFEGNYGYTF.

The CDR3 loop reads CASSVAVGTGENIQYF. CDR3 DNA: TGTGCCAGCAGCGTAGCCGTCGGGACAGGGGAAAACATTCAGTACTTC. The rearrangement joins TRBV9 to TRBJ2-4; 10 bases line up with TRBD1. After removal of 0 bases from V and 5 bases from J, the junction contained 5 bases not matched to a gene. Germline-derived CDR1 and CDR2 are SGDLS and YYNGEE. The CDR3 sequence is 16 residues long.

This clone has only a few counts. The genes are TRBV9 and TRBJ2-4; a possible D gene is TRBD2 (7 bases). V was pared by 4 bases and J by 7 bases, with 27 bases between. The CDR3 covers 18 residues. Germline V gives CDR1 SGDLS, CDR2 YYNGEE. The CDR3 region is CASSLRGARGAEENIQYF. CDR3 nucleotide sequence: TGTGCCAGCAGCCTTAGAGGTGCCCGGGGGGCCGAGGAGAACATTCAGTACTTC. Drawing the rest from reference TRBV9 and TRBJ2-4, the complete variable domain is DSGVTQTPKHLITATGQRVTLRCSPRSGDLSVYWYQQSLDQGLQFLIQYYNGEERAKGNILERFSAQQFPDLHSELNLSSLELGDSALYFCASSLRGARGAEENIQYFGAGTRLSVL.

The rearrangement uses TRBV9 and TRBJ2-3; D ambiguous. Germline-derived CDR1 and CDR2 are SGDLS and YYNGEE. The CDR3 contains 12 residues. V lost 2 bases and J 5 bases, leaving 6 bases between the germline ends. The CDR3 DNA is TGTGCCAGCAGCGTGCAGGAAGATACGCAGTATTTT. This encodes CASSVQEDTQYF. Variable domain in full (rest from reference TRBV9 and TRBJ2-3): DSGVTQTPKHLITATGQRVTLRCSPRSGDLSVYWYQQSLDQGLQFLIQYYNGEERAKGNILERFSAQQFPDLHSELNLSSLELGDSALYFCASSVQEDTQYFGPGTRLTVL.

The chain combines TRBV7-6 with TRBJ2-2; weak D call: TRBD1 (5 bases). Germline V CDR1 and CDR2: SGHVS, FNYEAQ. Trimming removed 6 bases at V and 6 bases at J, with 11 bases between. The CDR3 extends over 13 amino acids. CDR3 protein: CASRPGNPGELFF. The CDR3 DNA sequence: TGTGCCAGCAGGCCAGGGAATCCCGGGGAGCTGTTTTTT. The full variable domain, completed using reference TRBV7-6 and TRBJ2-2, is GAGVSQSPRYKVTKRGQDVALRCDPISGHVSLYWYRQALGQGPEFLTYFNYEAQQDKSGLPNDRFSAERPEGSISTLTIQRTEQRDSAMYRCASRPGNPGELFFGEGSRLTVL.

This clone was seen more than once but under ten times. V usage is TRBV13 and J usage is TRBJ1-6; TRBD1 is a possible D gene (5 bases). The germline V gene has CDR1 PRHDT and CDR2 FYEKMQ (reference sequence). This CDR3 has 14 residues. Between the trimmed V and J ends, which lost 7 bases and 5 bases, there was a span of 12 bases. In DNA form, the CDR3 reads TGTGCCAGCATCCCCCGGGGGGATAATTCACCCCTCCACTTT. It yields the protein CASIPRGDNSPLHF.

The chain is built from TRBV28 and TRBJ2-2; D is possibly TRBD1 (5 bases). V was clipped by 6 bases and J by 4 bases, with 9 bases between them. CDR1 MDHEN and CDR2 SYDVKM come from the germline V gene. The CDR3 runs 13 residues. The CDR3 is CASRRQITGELFF. Written as DNA, the CDR3 is TGTGCCAGCAGGCGACAGATCACCGGGGAGCTGTTTTTT.

The chain links TRBV7-3 to TRBJ2-1; D unresolved. Trimming removed 2 bases from V and 8 bases from J, with 7 bases in between. The CDR3 has 12 residues. Per the germline V gene, CDR1 is SGHTA and CDR2 is FQGTGA. The CDR3 here is CASSLGSDEQFF. CDR3 sequence (DNA): TGTGCCAGCAGCTTAGGTTCGGATGAGCAGTTCTTC.

This clone was detected once. The chain has TRBV30 and TRBJ2-7, with 8 bases fitting TRBD2. The V segment lost 2 bases and the J segment 2 bases; nucleotides outside the gene matches: 2. The CDR3 covers 13 residues. Germline CDR1 is GTSNPN and CDR2 is SVGIG (reference sequence). CDR3 sequence: CAWSRGGAYEQYF. CDR3 sequence (DNA): TGTGCCTGGAGTCGGGGGGGAGCCTACGAGCAGTACTTC.

V and J are TRBV7-3 and TRBJ2-4; 7 bases fit TRBD2. V dropped 5 bases and J dropped 3; count of bases not matched to a gene: 10. The CDR3 has 16 residues. Germline-derived CDR1 and CDR2 are SGHTA and FQGTGA. In nucleotides, the CDR3 is TGTGCCAGCAGCCCCGGCGGCGGGAGAGGCAAAAACATTCAGTACTTC. Residues: CASSPGGGRGKNIQYF.

The chain links TRBV12-5 to TRBJ2-3; 7 positions agree with TRBD1. CDR1 is LGHNT and CDR2 is FRNRAP in the germline V gene. J gave up 6 bases and V 6 bases, and 6 bases lay outside the gene matches. The CDR3 consists of 13 residues. CDR3 region: CASGPTGVDTQYF. The CDR3 coding sequence is TGTGCTAGTGGGCCTACAGGGGTGGATACGCAGTATTTT.

The chain combines TRBV7-9 with TRBJ1-2; tentative D call: TRBD1 (6 bases). Trimming shortened V by 7 bases and J by 10 bases, and 13 bases separated the two germline ends. Germline lookup yields CDR1 SEHNR and CDR2 FQNEAQ (reference sequence). There are 11 residues in the CDR3. The CDR3 DNA reads as TGTGCCAGCATAATCAGGGGCGACTACACCTTC. It codes for CASIIRGDYTF.

The J gene is TRBJ2-5, the V gene TRBV2; tentative D call: TRBD2 (6 bases). Germline assignment: CDR1 SNHLY and CDR2 FYNNEI. Between the trimmed V and J ends, which lost 11 bases and 3 bases, there was a span of 13 bases. The CDR3 totals 12 residues. CDR3 DNA sequence: TGTGCCTCGGGGGTAGGGGAAGAGACCCAGTACTTC. Translation: CASGVGEETQYF.

This clone was seen a few times. The chain combines TRBV9 with TRBJ2-1; a weak D match, TRBD2 (6 bases). The germline V gene encodes CDR1 SGDLS and CDR2 YYNGEE. There are 15 residues in the CDR3. V lost 4 bases and J 6 bases, leaving 17 bases between the germline ends. The CDR3 DNA reads TGTGCCAGCAGCCCAAGTCCCCGGGGAGGCAATGAGCAGTTCTTC. It encodes CASSPSPRGGNEQFF. Based on the CDR3 plus reference TRBV9 and TRBJ2-1, the full variable domain is DSGVTQTPKHLITATGQRVTLRCSPRSGDLSVYWYQQSLDQGLQFLIQYYNGEERAKGNILERFSAQQFPDLHSELNLSSLELGDSALYFCASSPSPRGGNEQFFGPGTRLTVL.

This clone has just a few counts. The V call is TRBV6-1, the J call TRBJ1-1; D gene uncertain. From germline, CDR1 is MNHNS and CDR2 SASEGT. Trimming took 7 bases from V and 1 from J, leaving 10 bases between them. The CDR3 runs 13 residues. This chain's CDR3 is CASTEGWNTEAFF. The CDR3, as DNA: TGTGCCAGCACCGAGGGATGGAACACTGAAGCTTTCTTT.